Shown below are 10 T cell receptor beta chains from a single sample sequenced in a study of identical twins. TCRdb reprocessed the 5' RACE reads with MiXCR, giving one entry per CDR3 protein. The sample contains hundreds of thousands of distinct CDR3 sequences, approximately 18% of which appear only once. This sample was also put to use in a study of T cells expressing NK-cell markers.

The specimen was PBMCs. The receptors shown here come from a woman younger than 30 in good health.

The sample holds a few counts of this clonotype. This chain uses TRBV6-5 with TRBJ2-5, with D hard to call. Germline V gives CDR1 MNHEY, CDR2 SVGAGI. CDR3 length: 14 amino acids. Trimming pared 2 bases from V and 4 bases from J, leaving 11 bases between. The CDR3 DNA reads as TGTGCCAGCAGTTACGGACCCCGCGGAGAGACCCAGTACTTC. Translated, it gives CASSYGPRGETQYF.

V usage is TRBV5-1 and J usage is TRBJ1-1, with TRBD1 matching 7 bases. The CDR3 loop spans 16 amino acids. Germline trimming cut 2 bases from V and 7 bases from J; bases unmatched to any gene: 14. Germline V lookup: CDR1 SGHRS, CDR2 YFSETQ. The CDR3 DNA is TGCGCCAGCAGCTTACAGGGGCAGGGCCGTTCTGGTGAAGCTTTCTTT. This codes for CASSLQGQGRSGEAFF. Complete variable domain (other parts from reference TRBV5-1 and TRBJ1-1): KAGVTQTPRYLIKTRGQQVTLSCSPISGHRSVSWYQQTPGQGLQFLFEYFSETQRNKGNFPGRFSGRQFSNSRSEMNVSTLELGDSALYLCASSLQGQGRSGEAFFGQGTRLTVV.

The genes are TRBV9 and TRBJ2-6; 7 nucleotides match TRBD2. Trimming took 0 bases from V and 0 from J; bases not matched to a gene: 12. CDR3 length: 20 amino acids. Germline CDR1 is SGDLS and CDR2 is YYNGEE. CDR3 coding DNA: TGTGCCAGCAGCGTAGCTAGCGGACCGCAGTCATTCTCTGGGGCCAACGTCCTGACTTTC. As protein: CASSVASGPQSFSGANVLTF.

This rearrangement joins TRBV7-9 to TRBJ1-2; 8 bases line up with TRBD1. Germline V gene data show CDR1 as SEHNR and CDR2 as FQNEAQ (reference sequence). The CDR3 runs to 15 residues. V gave up 2 bases and J gave up 4 bases; unmatched junction bases: 6. CDR3 sequence: CASSLLDRAIYGYTF. CDR3 nucleotides: TGTGCCAGCAGCTTACTGGACAGGGCAATCTATGGCTACACCTTC. The full variable domain, its missing parts supplied by reference TRBV7-9 and TRBJ1-2, is DTGVSQNPRHKITKRGQNVTFRCDPISEHNRLYWYRQTLGQGPEFLTYFQNEAQLEKSRLLSDRFSAERPKGSFSTLEIQRTEQGDSAMYLCASSLLDRAIYGYTFGSGTRLTVV.

The rearrangement joins TRBV20-1 to TRBJ1-4; 8 bases fit TRBD1. The CDR3 has 14 residues. The germline CDR1 and CDR2 sequences are DFQATT and SNEGSKA (reference sequence). CDR3 nucleotide sequence: TGCAGCCTCGTGCAGGGGGCATCGGATGAAAAACTGTTTTTT. Protein product: CSLVQGASDEKLFF.

The table lists this clonotype with a few counts. The chain links TRBV18 to TRBJ2-2, with a tentative D call TRBD1 (5 bases). This CDR3 has 19 amino acids. Trimming took 1 base from V and 4 from J, leaving 22 bases between them. CDR1 and CDR2 from the germline V gene are KGHSH and LQKENI. The chain's CDR3 is CASSPRQPGRAFGTGELFF. CDR3 bases: TGTGCCAGCTCACCACGTCAACCGGGCAGGGCCTTTGGCACCGGGGAGCTGTTTTTT. The entire variable domain, with the rest obtained from reference TRBV18 and TRBJ2-2, is as follows: NAGVMQNPRHLVRRRGQEARLRCSPMKGHSHVYWYRQLPEEGLKFMVYLQKENIIDESGMPKERFSAEFPKEGPSILRIQQVVRGDSAAYFCASSPRQPGRAFGTGELFFGEGSRLTVL.

The J gene is TRBJ2-3, the V gene TRBV20-1; D is uncertain. The CDR3 loop spans 13 amino acids. Trimming removed 4 bases at V and 0 bases at J, with 8 bases between. Germline lookup yields CDR1 DFQATT and CDR2 SNEGSKA (reference sequence). In DNA form, the CDR3 reads TGCAGTGCTACATCGACTAGCACAGATACGCAGTATTTT. This gives the protein CSATSTSTDTQYF.

This clonotype has more than one count but fewer than ten. This chain joins TRBV6-1 and TRBJ1-2; the D gene is possibly TRBD1 (6 bases). Trimming removed 7 bases at V and 8 bases at J, with 29 bases between. CDR1 is MNHNS, CDR2 SASEGT, per germline. CDR3 length equals 17 residues. The CDR3 nucleotides read TGTGCCAGCACTAGTCCCCGGGGCCTACAGGGAAGGGCCGGCTACACCTTC. Translation gives CASTSPRGLQGRAGYTF.

The rearrangement uses TRBV15 and TRBJ2-5; TRBD2 agrees at 14 bases. The CDR3 length is 16 residues. J was trimmed by 1 base and V by 5 bases; bases with no gene match: 3. The germline V gene has CDR1 LNHNV and CDR2 YYDKDF (reference sequence). The CDR3 loop is CATSRGLAGAQETQYF. The CDR3 coding sequence is TGTGCCACCAGCCGGGGACTAGCGGGGGCCCAAGAGACCCAGTACTTC.

CDR3 coding DNA: TGTGCCAGCAAAACAAGACTTATGAGGGAAGGAGCGGATACGCAGTATTTT. Translation: CASKTRLMREGADTQYF. The rearrangement links TRBV12-3 or TRBV12-4 to TRBJ2-3, with a possible D match to TRBD2 (5 bases). The CDR3 is 17 amino acids. V lost 7 bases, J lost 6 bases, and 26 bases lay in between.